Presented here are 18 T cell receptor beta chains from one specimen sequenced in a study of blood T cell repertoires in COVID-19. Libraries were prepared by immunoSEQ multiplex PCR; TCRdb keeps only in-frame clonotypes and omits some of them. The sample carries a few hundred thousand clones, 83% recorded once. The sequenced sample was PBMCs or T cells enriched from blood (not recorded which). Receptor source: a woman between 45 and 65 years old who had recovered from COVID-19.

The rearrangement links TRBV7-3 to TRBJ2-1, with 7 positions matching TRBD2. Germline CDR1 and CDR2: SGHTA and FQGTGA. This CDR3 has 15 amino acids. The trim removed 2 bases at V and 5 bases at J, leaving 6 bases unmatched. This CDR3 reads CASSLYAGVNNEQFF. The CDR3 nucleotides are TGTGCCAGCAGCTTATACGCGGGAGTAAACAATGAGCAGTTCTTC.

The chain uses TRBV6-2 or TRBV6-3 and TRBJ1-1; D may be TRBD1 (6 bases). This CDR3 has 14 amino acids. The ends were cut back, 2 bases at V and 4 bases at J, with 11 bases in the middle. Germline V CDR1 and CDR2: MNHEY, SVGEGT. The CDR3 reads CASSYVSQGTEAFF. The CDR3 region has the DNA TGTGCCAGCAGTTACGTTTCACAGGGCACTGAAGCTTTCTTT.

The V call is TRBV2, the J call TRBJ1-4; a weak D match, TRBD1 (5 bases). This CDR3 is built from 15 residues. Trimming removed 7 bases at V and 8 bases at J, with 20 bases between. Germline CDR1 and CDR2: SNHLY and FYNNEI. CDR3 bases: TGTGCCAGCAAGATCGGGACGGGGAGGTTGGAAAAACTGTTTTTT. As protein: CASKIGTGRLEKLFF. Full variable domain (outside the CDR3, taken from reference TRBV2 and TRBJ1-4): EPEVTQTPSHQVTQMGQEVILRCVPISNHLYFYWYRQILGQKVEFLVSFYNNEISEKSEIFDDQFSVERPDGSNFTLKIRSTKLEDSAMYFCASKIGTGRLEKLFFGSGTQLSVL.

CDR3 sequence (DNA): TGTGCCAGCAGCTTGTCGAGGGTTAACACTGAAGCTTTCTTT. It is translated as CASSLSRVNTEAFF. This chain connects TRBV5-6 to TRBJ1-1; D unclear. The V gene lost 1 base and the J gene lost 2 bases, with 9 bases spanning the gap. The CDR3 has 14 amino acids. Per germline, CDR1 SGHDT and CDR2 YYEEEE.

The chain couples TRBV29-1 to TRBJ2-3, with 7 bases lining up with TRBD2. This CDR3 region has 13 residues. V gave up 7 bases and J gave up 3 bases; unmatched junction bases: 7. Germline values: CDR1 SQVTM, CDR2 ANQGSEA. In nucleotides, the CDR3 is TGCAGCGGTAAGCGGGGAACTACAGATACGCAGTATTTT. Translated: CSGKRGTTDTQYF.

V usage is TRBV9 and J usage is TRBJ2-7; 12 bases match TRBD2. The CDR3 spans 17 residues. The germline V gene has CDR1 SGDLS and CDR2 YYNGEE. J lost 1 base, V lost 0 bases, and 5 bases had no gene match. The CDR3 protein is CASSVGDLAGGSYEQYF. The DNA for the CDR3 is TGTGCCAGCAGCGTAGGAGACCTAGCGGGAGGGTCCTACGAGCAGTACTTC.

CDR3 coding DNA: TGTGCCAGCAGCCAAGTACGGCAGGCCCGTAATGAAAAACTGTTTTTT. Translating it yields CASSQVRQARNEKLFF. V is TRBV3-1 (or the pseudogene TRBV3-2) and J is TRBJ1-4, with D hard to call. V was pared by 1 base and J by 4 bases, with 13 bases between. In germline, CDR1 is LGHDT, CDR2 YNNKEL (reference sequence). This CDR3 is 16 amino acids long.

The DNA of the CDR3 is TGTGCCTGGAGCCTAGCGGTGGGGGAGCAGTTCTTC. It yields the protein CAWSLAVGEQFF. V usage is TRBV30 and J usage is TRBJ2-1; TRBD2 agrees at 7 bases. CDR1 GTSNPN and CDR2 SVGIG come from the germline V gene (reference sequence). This CDR3 has 12 amino acids. Trimming removed 3 bases from V and 10 bases from J; junction bases left unmatched: 6.

The rearrangement joins TRBV15 to TRBJ2-2; tentatively, D is TRBD2 (6 bases). Germline CDR1 reads LNHNV; CDR2 reads YYDKDF (reference sequence). The V end lost 8 bases, the J end lost 1 base, and 11 bases lay between the germline ends. The CDR3 contains 14 residues. The CDR3 bases are TGTGCCACCGGAACTAGCTGGAACACCGGGGAGCTGTTTTTT. This sequence encodes CATGTSWNTGELFF.

This sequence joins TRBV27 and TRBJ2-4, with a tentative D call TRBD1 (6 bases). CDR1 is MNHEY and CDR2 is SMNVEV in the germline V gene (reference sequence). The CDR3 runs 13 residues. The ends were cut back, 8 bases at V and 4 bases at J, with 12 bases in the middle. CDR3 amino acids: CASGQGLKNIQYF. The CDR3 DNA sequence: TGTGCCAGCGGTCAGGGGTTAAAAAACATTCAGTACTTC.

The V and J genes are TRBV4-2 and TRBJ2-1; 13 nucleotides agree with TRBD2. Germline V gene sequence: CDR1 LGHNA, CDR2 YNFKEQ. This CDR3 region has 17 residues. With 2 bases clipped from V and 8 bases from J, the junction kept 9 bases outside the gene matches. The CDR3 DNA reads as TGTGCCAGCAGCCAACCAAGGACTAGCGGGAGATCGGATGAGCAGTTCTTC. Translating gives CASSQPRTSGRSDEQFF.

This chain links TRBV4-3 with TRBJ1-2; D may be TRBD1 (5 bases). This CDR3 has 15 amino acids. Germline V lookup: CDR1 LGHNA, CDR2 YSLEER. Deletions cut 1 base from V and 3 bases from J, with 12 bases between. CDR3 coding DNA: TGCGCCAGCAGCCAAGTATCTCAGGGCGACTATGGCTACACCTTC. It encodes CASSQVSQGDYGYTF.

The chain combines TRBV30 with TRBJ2-7; D remains unclear. Trimming stripped 3 bases from V and 2 bases from J, with 8 bases between. Germline V gene lookup returns CDR1 GTSNPN and CDR2 SVGIG (reference sequence). The CDR3 has 12 amino acids. The CDR3 DNA reads as TGTGCCTGGAGCCACGAGACCTACGAGCAGTACTTC. Amino acid sequence: CAWSHETYEQYF.

The chain employs TRBV6-2 or TRBV6-3 and TRBJ2-5; 7 bases are a match to TRBD1. From germline, CDR1 is MNHEY and CDR2 SVGEGT. This CDR3 has 15 residues. J was trimmed by 5 bases and V by 4 bases; bases with no gene match: 10. CDR3: CASSSLTGVYETQYF. CDR3 DNA: TGTGCCAGCAGTTCCCTCACAGGGGTATACGAGACCCAGTACTTC.

The genes are TRBV11-2 and TRBJ2-1, with D possibly being TRBD2 (6 bases). This CDR3 is built from 15 residues. V lost 5 bases to trimming and J lost 6 bases, with 17 bases between them. Per the germline V gene, CDR1 is SGHAT and CDR2 is FQNNGV. In nucleotides, the CDR3 is TGTGCCAGCAGCCCGGGGGTTATGTGGCTCAATGAGCAGTTCTTC. Translating gives CASSPGVMWLNEQFF.

This clone was seen only once. The CDR3 spells CAWSGDSSKETQYF. The CDR3, as DNA: TGTGCCTGGAGTGGGGACAGTTCGAAAGAGACCCAGTACTTC. The chain couples TRBV30 to TRBJ2-5, with 7 bases identical to TRBD1. V was clipped by 1 base and J by 3 bases; unmatched bases: 5. This CDR3 has 14 residues. Germline V CDR1 and CDR2: GTSNPN, SVGIG (reference sequence). The full variable domain, its missing parts supplied by reference TRBV30 and TRBJ2-5, is SQTIHQWPATLVQPVGSPLSLECTVEGTSNPNLYWYRQAAGRGLQLLFYSVGIGQISSEVPQNLSASRPQDRQFILSSKKLLLSDSGFYLCAWSGDSSKETQYFGPGTRLLVL.

The V gene is TRBV11-2, the J gene TRBJ1-2; unclear D gene. The CDR3 runs 14 residues. Germline CDR1 SGHAT, CDR2 FQNNGV. Trimming shortened V by 1 base and J by 5 bases, and 11 bases separated the two germline ends. This CDR3 reads CASSLASARYGYTF. As DNA, the CDR3 is TGTGCCAGCAGCTTAGCCAGTGCCAGATATGGCTACACCTTC.

The count of this clone is one. The rearrangement links TRBV5-1 to TRBJ2-7, with D tentatively TRBD1 (6 bases). Deletions cut 1 base from V and 3 bases from J, with 11 bases between. Germline lookup yields CDR1 SGHRS and CDR2 YFSETQ. CDR3 length: 14 residues. CDR3 sequence (DNA): TGCGCCAGCAGCTTGTCTCCAGGGGACTACGAGCAGTACTTC. Protein product: CASSLSPGDYEQYF.